Listed below are T cell receptor beta chains from one sample, sequenced in a study of cytomegalovirus exposure and HLA in healthy donors. The repertoire was sequenced with immunoSEQ multiplex PCR; TCRdb's copy has only in-frame clones and lacks some. The table has over 50,000 clones, about 80% seen once; the top ten hold approximately 1.5%. Sequencing used PBMCs. The receptor source for this set is a man aged 40-49 years in good health and CMV-seronegative. CDR3s include the opening cysteine and the closing phenylalanine or tryptophan. The D gene is left open where the match is weak. Size is omitted from some rows. Given values are once, few, many or a class for expanded clones.

v_call	clone_size	j_call	d_call	cdr3_length	cdr3_aa	cdr3_nt
TRBV5-1	NA	TRBJ2-3	TRBD2	16	CASSLTLAGSTDTQYF	TGCGCCAGCAGCTTGACACTAGCGGGGAGCACAGATACGCAGTATTTT
TRBV19	NA	TRBJ2-5	TRBD1	15	CASTSGQGAQKTQYF	TGTGCCAGTACGAGCGGACAGGGGGCGCAAAAGACCCAGTACTTC
TRBV27	NA	TRBJ2-3	TRBD1	13	CASSLNPQGAPYF	TGTGCCAGCAGTTTAAATCCGCAGGGGGCGCCGTATTTT
TRBV9	NA	TRBJ2-1	TRBD2	16	CASSAQPGGAYNEQFF	TGTGCCAGCAGCGCCCAGCCGGGGGGGGCCTACAATGAGCAGTTCTTC
TRBV25-1	NA	TRBJ2-5	TRBD1	15	CASSVTGNGFETQYF	TGTGCCAGCAGTGTGACAGGGAACGGTTTCGAGACCCAGTACTTC
TRBV29-1	NA	TRBJ1-2	TRBD1	11	CSVQGANGYTF	TGCAGCGTTCAGGGGGCAAATGGCTACACCTTC
TRBV7-2	NA	TRBJ2-1	TRBD2	14	CASSLQRGGYEQFF	TGTGCCAGCAGCCTCCAGCGGGGGGGCTATGAGCAGTTCTTC
TRBV30	NA	TRBJ2-2	TRBD1	14	CAWSATGDTGELFF	TGTGCCTGGAGTGCCACAGGGGACACCGGGGAGCTGTTTTTT
TRBV30	NA	TRBJ2-1	NA	10	CAWSDAVQFF	TGTGCCTGGAGTGACGCAGTGCAGTTCTTC
TRBV7-8	NA	TRBJ2-1	NA	11	CASSSPLAQFF	TGTGCCAGCAGCTCACCCTTAGCGCAGTTCTTC
TRBV4-1	NA	TRBJ2-1	TRBD2	17	CASSQEVSAGVYNEQFF	TGCGCCAGCAGCCAAGAAGTATCAGCGGGGGTTTACAATGAGCAGTTCTTC
TRBV4-1	NA	TRBJ2-1	TRBD2	16	CASSQDLRGARNEQFF	TGCGCCAGCAGCCAAGATTTGCGGGGGGCCCGAAATGAGCAGTTCTTC
TRBV6-1	NA	TRBJ1-1	NA	15	CASSRSTGMNTEAFF	TGTGCCAGCAGCCGTTCGACAGGTATGAACACTGAAGCTTTCTTT
TRBV5-1	once	TRBJ2-5	TRBD1	14	CASSAGTVQETQYF	TGCGCCAGCAGCGCCGGGACAGTTCAAGAGACCCAGTACTTC
TRBV11-2	NA	TRBJ2-3	TRBD2	16	CASSLRLAGGIDTQYF	TGTGCCAGCAGCTTACGACTAGCGGGGGGGATAGATACGCAGTATTTT
TRBV6-4	NA	TRBJ1-2	NA	13	CANMRGEGYGYTF	TGTGCCAACATGAGGGGGGAGGGCTATGGCTACACCTTC
TRBV2	NA	TRBJ2-3	TRBD2	17	CASSVTTSGTGTDTQYF	TGTGCCAGCAGCGTTACGACTAGCGGTACTGGCACAGATACGCAGTATTTT
TRBV30	NA	TRBJ1-5	NA	14	CAWSGGGSNQPQHF	TGTGCCTGGAGTGGGGGGGGCTCGAATCAGCCCCAGCATTTT
TRBV28	NA	TRBJ1-1	NA	12	CASSSGRAEAFF	TGTGCCAGCAGTTCTGGCCGGGCTGAAGCTTTCTTT
TRBV5-6	NA	TRBJ1-2	NA	14	CASSLSIGNYGYTF	TGTGCCAGCAGCTTGTCAATCGGTAACTATGGCTACACCTTC
TRBV7-8	NA	TRBJ2-2	NA	15	CASSLITANTGELFF	TGTGCCAGCAGCTTAATTACTGCGAACACCGGGGAGCTGTTTTTT
TRBV25-1	NA	TRBJ2-5	TRBD1	15	CASSDPTGGSETQYF	TGTGCCAGCAGTGATCCCACAGGGGGGTCCGAGACCCAGTACTTC
TRBV28	NA	TRBJ2-1	NA	15	CASTYPGFNYNEQFF	TGTGCCAGCACGTACCCCGGGTTTAACTACAATGAGCAGTTCTTC
TRBV18	NA	TRBJ1-1	TRBD1	16	CASSLNWDRAETEAFF	TGTGCCAGCTCACTCAACTGGGACAGGGCCGAAACTGAAGCTTTCTTT
TRBV7-2	NA	TRBJ1-1	NA	14	CASSPSSVNTEAFF	TGTGCCAGCAGCCCGAGTTCCGTGAACACTGAAGCTTTCTTT
TRBV4-2	NA	TRBJ2-5	NA	17	CASSYWTGTQRPETQYF	TGTGCCAGCAGCTATTGGACCGGGACTCAGCGCCCAGAGACCCAGTACTTC
TRBV6-1	NA	TRBJ2-5	NA	14	CASSEAPNQETQYF	TGTGCCAGCAGTGAGGCCCCGAACCAAGAGACCCAGTACTTC
TRBV4-2	NA	TRBJ2-6	TRBD1	21	CASSQESGQGVGGTGANVLTF	TGTGCCAGCAGCCAAGAGTCGGGACAGGGGGTTGGGGGTACTGGGGCCAACGTCCTGACTTTC
TRBV18	NA	TRBJ2-1	NA	13	CASSPGLNNEQFF	TGTGCCAGCTCACCAGGACTGAACAATGAGCAGTTCTTC
TRBV30	few	TRBJ2-3	TRBD1	15	CAWSTGGGGTDTQYF	TGTGCCTGGAGTACAGGGGGCGGAGGCACAGATACGCAGTATTTT
TRBV19	NA	TRBJ1-2	TRBD1	15	CASSILGQGSYGYTF	TGTGCCAGTAGTATTCTGGGACAGGGGTCCTATGGCTACACCTTC
TRBV4-3	NA	TRBJ1-5	NA	15	CASSQGGGKDQPQHF	TGCGCCAGCAGCCAAGGTGGGGGGAAGGATCAGCCCCAGCATTTT
TRBV6-5	once	TRBJ2-5	TRBD1	13	CASSPQGEETQYF	TGTGCCAGCAGTCCTCAGGGGGAGGAGACCCAGTACTTC
TRBV6-6	NA	TRBJ1-1	TRBD1	15	CASSPPTGMNTEAFF	TGTGCCAGCAGTCCCCCGACAGGGATGAACACTGAAGCTTTCTTT
TRBV6-6	few	TRBJ2-5	TRBD1	16	CASSPETRQGRETQYF	TGTGCCAGCAGTCCCGAGACCCGACAGGGGAGAGAGACCCAGTACTTC
TRBV18	NA	TRBJ1-1	TRBD1	15	CASSPRVGGDTEAFF	TGTGCCAGCTCACCACGTGTAGGGGGCGACACTGAAGCTTTCTTT
TRBV19	NA	TRBJ1-2	TRBD1	17	CASSLTLPVGTGHGYTF	TGTGCCAGTAGTCTTACCCTCCCAGTCGGGACAGGGCATGGCTACACCTTC
TRBV6-5	NA	TRBJ2-7	TRBD1	15	CASSSTGQGTDEQYF	TGTGCCAGCAGTTCCACCGGACAGGGGACCGACGAGCAGTACTTC